At least ten counts were recorded for the clone carrying this T cell receptor (beta chain). Its antigen remains unknown. The entry originates in a study of human T cells and chemical hapten exposure. Library preparation tagged each individual cDNA molecule with a unique molecular identifier. MiXCR, applied by TCRdb to the RACE reads, yields one record per CDR3 protein. Found here are some 53,000 distinct CDR3 sequences, around 10% of them singletons; the top ten hold around 1.8%. Indicated time point: patch test 1, 2 weeks after DPC sensitization. Noted treatment: therapeutic diphenylcyclopropenone sensitization with weekly scalp DPC. Extraction of total RNA was performed on unfractionated whole blood. Ahead of each patch test application, blood was drawn. Trimming cost V 4 bases and J 4 bases, with 22 bases left between them. The CDR3 has 17 amino acids. The germline V gene encodes CDR1 SNHLY and CDR2 FYNNEI.

Study-wide results and limits: Expanded TCRs were compared with controls, and the expanded TCRs formed significantly more large CDR3 similarity clusters.

The specimen comprised whole blood, sampled in connection with sensitization to the hapten diphenylcyclopropenone (DPC). The clonotype originates from a middle-aged woman with alopecia areata. Some clones in this sample may be carry-over from other donors' samples. The chain combines TRBV2 with TRBJ2-5, with D tentatively TRBD2 (5 bases). CDR3 in amino acids: CASSAVWRIGSRETQYF. The DNA for the CDR3 is TGTGCCAGCAGTGCAGTATGGAGGATAGGGTCCCGAGAGACCCAGTACTTC.